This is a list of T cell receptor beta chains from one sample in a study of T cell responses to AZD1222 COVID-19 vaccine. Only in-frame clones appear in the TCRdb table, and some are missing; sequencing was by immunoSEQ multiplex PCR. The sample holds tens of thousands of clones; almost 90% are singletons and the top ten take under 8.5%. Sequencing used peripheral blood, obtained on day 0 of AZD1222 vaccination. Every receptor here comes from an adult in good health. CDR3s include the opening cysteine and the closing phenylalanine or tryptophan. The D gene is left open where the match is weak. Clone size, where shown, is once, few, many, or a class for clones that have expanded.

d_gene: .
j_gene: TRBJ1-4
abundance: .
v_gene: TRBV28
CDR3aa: CASSLGREGATNEKLFF
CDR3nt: TGTGCCAGCAGTCTCGGCAGGGAAGGGGCAACTAATGAAAAACTGTTTTTT

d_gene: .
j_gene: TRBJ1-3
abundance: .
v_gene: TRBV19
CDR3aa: CASSISGSGNTIYF
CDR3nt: TGTGCCAGTAGTATATCAGGATCTGGAAACACCATATATTTT

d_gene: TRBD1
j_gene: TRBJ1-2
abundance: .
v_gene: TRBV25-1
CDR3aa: CASSERGRAGANYGYTF
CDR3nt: TGTGCCAGCAGTGAAAGGGGGCGGGCAGGGGCTAACTATGGCTACACCTTC

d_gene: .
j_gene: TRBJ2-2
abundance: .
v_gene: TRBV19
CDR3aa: CASSIGGGNTGELFF
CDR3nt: TGTGCCAGTAGTATCGGAGGGGGAAACACCGGGGAGCTGTTTTTT

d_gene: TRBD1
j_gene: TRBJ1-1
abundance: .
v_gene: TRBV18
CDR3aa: CASSPKIQGVNVDTEAFF
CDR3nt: TGTGCCAGCTCACCAAAGATACAGGGGGTGAATGTGGACACTGAAGCTTTCTTT

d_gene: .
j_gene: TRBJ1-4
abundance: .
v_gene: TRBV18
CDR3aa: CASSPPESVGYEKLFF
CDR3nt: TGTGCCAGCTCACCACCGGAATCGGTCGGCTATGAAAAACTGTTTTTT

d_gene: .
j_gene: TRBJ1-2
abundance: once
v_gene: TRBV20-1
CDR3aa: CSVQNDYGYTF
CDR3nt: TGCAGTGTTCAAAACGACTATGGCTACACCTTC

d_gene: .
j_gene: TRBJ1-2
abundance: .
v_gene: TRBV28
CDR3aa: CASSLPFGGINYGYTF
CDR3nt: TGTGCCAGCAGTTTACCGTTCGGGGGGATTAACTATGGCTACACCTTC

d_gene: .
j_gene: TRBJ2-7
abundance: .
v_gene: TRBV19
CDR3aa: CASSAGWASYEQYF
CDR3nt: TGTGCCAGTAGTGCGGGTTGGGCCTCCTACGAGCAGTACTTC

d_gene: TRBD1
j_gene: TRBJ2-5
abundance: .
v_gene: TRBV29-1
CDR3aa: CSAYKTGGETQYF
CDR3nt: TGCAGCGCTTATAAGACAGGGGGGGAGACCCAGTACTTC

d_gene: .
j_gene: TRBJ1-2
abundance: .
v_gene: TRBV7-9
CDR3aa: CASSAGRRPGYTF
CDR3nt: TGTGCCAGCAGCGCCGGGCGGCGTCCTGGCTACACCTTC

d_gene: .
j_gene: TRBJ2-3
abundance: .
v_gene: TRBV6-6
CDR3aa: CASMAVTDTQYF
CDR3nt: TGTGCCAGCATGGCTGTCACAGATACGCAGTATTTT

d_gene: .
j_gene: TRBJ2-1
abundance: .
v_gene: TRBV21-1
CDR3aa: CASSKGGRGENEQFF
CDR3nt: TGTGCCAGCAGCAAAGGAGGGCGGGGTGAGAATGAGCAGTTCTTC

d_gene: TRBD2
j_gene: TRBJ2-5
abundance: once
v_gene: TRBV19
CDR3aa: CASSGPGLAGYQETQYF
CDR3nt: TGTGCCAGTAGTGGGCCTGGGCTAGCGGGATACCAAGAGACCCAGTACTTC

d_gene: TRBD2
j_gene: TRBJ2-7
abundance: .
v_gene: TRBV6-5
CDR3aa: CASSYGGWRELDEQYF
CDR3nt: TGTGCCAGCAGTTACGGTGGTTGGCGGGAGTTAGACGAGCAGTACTTC

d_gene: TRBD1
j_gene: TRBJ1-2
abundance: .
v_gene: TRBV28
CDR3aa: CASSLGTGAQFYGYTF
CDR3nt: TGTGCCAGCAGTTTAGGGACAGGAGCCCAATTCTATGGCTACACCTTC

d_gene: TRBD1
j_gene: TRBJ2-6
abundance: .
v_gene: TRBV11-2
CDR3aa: CASSARQGYGANVLTF
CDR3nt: TGTGCCAGCAGCGCCAGACAGGGGTACGGGGCCAACGTCCTGACTTTC

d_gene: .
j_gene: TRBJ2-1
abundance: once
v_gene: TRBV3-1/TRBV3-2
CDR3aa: CASSLRVSSYNEQFF
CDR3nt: TGTGCCAGCAGCCTGAGGGTTAGCTCCTACAATGAGCAGTTCTTC

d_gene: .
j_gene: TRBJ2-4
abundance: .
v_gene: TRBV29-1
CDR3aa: CSVRGVAAKNIQYF
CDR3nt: TGCAGCGTTCGAGGGGTCGCGGCCAAAAACATTCAGTACTTC

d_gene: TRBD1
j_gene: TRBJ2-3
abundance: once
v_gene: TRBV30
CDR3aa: CAWSRTGGRTQYF
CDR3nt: TGTGCCTGGAGTCGAACAGGGGGAAGGACGCAGTATTTT

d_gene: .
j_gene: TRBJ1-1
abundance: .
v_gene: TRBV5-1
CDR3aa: CASSLVSGGAFF
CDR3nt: TGCGCCAGCAGCTTGGTATCCGGTGGGGCTTTCTTT

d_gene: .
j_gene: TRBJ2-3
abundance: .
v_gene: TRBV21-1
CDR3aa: CASPDLLAGAADTQYF
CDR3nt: TGTGCCAGCCCCGACCTACTAGCGGGAGCCGCAGATACGCAGTATTTT

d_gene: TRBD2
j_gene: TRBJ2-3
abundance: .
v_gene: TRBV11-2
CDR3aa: CASSQGLAGEMGTDTQYF
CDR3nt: TGTGCCAGCAGCCAGGGACTAGCGGGAGAAATGGGCACAGATACGCAGTATTTT

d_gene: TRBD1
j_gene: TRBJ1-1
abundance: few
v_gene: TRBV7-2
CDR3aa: CASSFPSGQAINTEAFF
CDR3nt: TGTGCCAGCAGCTTCCCATCGGGACAGGCCATTAACACTGAAGCTTTCTTT

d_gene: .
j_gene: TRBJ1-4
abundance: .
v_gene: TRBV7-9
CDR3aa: CASSKPGRNNEKLFF
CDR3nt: TGTGCCAGCAGCAAACCGGGACGGAATAATGAAAAACTGTTTTTT

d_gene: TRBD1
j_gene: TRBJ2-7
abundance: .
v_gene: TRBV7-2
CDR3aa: CASSWGQGPYEQYF
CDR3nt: TGTGCCAGCAGCTGGGGACAGGGCCCCTACGAGCAGTACTTC

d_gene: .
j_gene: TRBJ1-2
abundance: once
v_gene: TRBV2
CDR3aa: CASSEVKGVYGYTF
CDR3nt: TGTGCCAGCAGTGAAGTTAAGGGGGTCTATGGCTACACCTTC

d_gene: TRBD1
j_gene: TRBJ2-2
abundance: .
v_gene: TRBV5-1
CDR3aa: CASSLETGLANTGELFF
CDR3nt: TGCGCCAGCAGCTTGGAGACAGGGTTAGCGAACACCGGGGAGCTGTTTTTT

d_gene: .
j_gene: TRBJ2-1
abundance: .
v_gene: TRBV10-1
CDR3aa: CASSSGTRTRNEQFF
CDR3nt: TGCGCCAGCAGCTCCGGGACACGGACTCGGAATGAGCAGTTCTTC

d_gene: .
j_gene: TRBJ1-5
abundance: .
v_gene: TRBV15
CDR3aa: CATSRDRSNQPQHF
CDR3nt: TGTGCCACCAGCAGAGACAGATCCAATCAGCCCCAGCATTTT

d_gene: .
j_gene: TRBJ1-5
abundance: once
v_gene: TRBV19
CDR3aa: CASSIVPTGNQPQHF
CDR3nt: TGTGCCAGTAGTATAGTTCCCACAGGGAATCAGCCCCAGCATTTT

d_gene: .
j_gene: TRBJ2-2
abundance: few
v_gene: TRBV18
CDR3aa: CASSSFKAGLTGELFF
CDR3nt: TGTGCCAGCTCATCTTTTAAGGCAGGGCTCACCGGGGAGCTGTTTTTT

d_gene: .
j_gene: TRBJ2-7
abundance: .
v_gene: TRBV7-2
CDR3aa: CASSLLASTYEQYF
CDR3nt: TGTGCCAGCAGCTTACTAGCGTCAACCTACGAGCAGTACTTC

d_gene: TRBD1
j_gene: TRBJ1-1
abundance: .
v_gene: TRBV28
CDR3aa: CASRPITTGARAFF
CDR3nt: TGTGCCAGCAGGCCGATAACGACAGGGGCTCGGGCTTTCTTT

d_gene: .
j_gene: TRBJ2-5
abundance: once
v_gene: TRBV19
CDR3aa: CASSIATNQETQYF
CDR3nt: TGTGCCAGTAGTATCGCTACCAATCAAGAGACCCAGTACTTC

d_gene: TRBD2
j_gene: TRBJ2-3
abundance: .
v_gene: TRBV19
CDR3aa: CASSIDLTSGRAPDTQYF
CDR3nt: TGTGCCAGTAGTATAGATCTGACTAGCGGGAGAGCGCCAGATACGCAGTATTTT

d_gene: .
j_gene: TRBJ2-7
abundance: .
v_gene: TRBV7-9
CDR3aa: CASSISGKPYEQYF
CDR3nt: TGTGCCAGCAGCATATCGGGCAAGCCTTACGAGCAGTACTTC

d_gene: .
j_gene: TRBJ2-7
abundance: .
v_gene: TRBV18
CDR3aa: CASSPQEGSNEQYF
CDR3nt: TGTGCCAGCTCACCACAAGAGGGTTCCAACGAGCAGTACTTC

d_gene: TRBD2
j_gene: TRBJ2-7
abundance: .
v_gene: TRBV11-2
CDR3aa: CASSSGHATSGSVYEQYF
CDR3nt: TGTGCCAGCAGCTCCGGGCACGCGACTAGCGGGAGCGTCTACGAGCAGTACTTC

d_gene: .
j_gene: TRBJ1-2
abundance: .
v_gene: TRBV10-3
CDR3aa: CAISAQGLSNYGYTF
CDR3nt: TGTGCCATCAGTGCTCAGGGGCTATCTAACTATGGCTACACCTTC

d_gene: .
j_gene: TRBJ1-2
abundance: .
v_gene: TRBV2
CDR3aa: CASSESGRGPIGYTF
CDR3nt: TGTGCCAGCAGTGAGTCCGGCAGGGGACCGATCGGCTACACCTTC

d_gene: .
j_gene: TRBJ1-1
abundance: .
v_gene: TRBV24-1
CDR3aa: CATSDSGQEAFF
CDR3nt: TGTGCCACCAGTGACTCGGGACAAGAAGCTTTCTTT

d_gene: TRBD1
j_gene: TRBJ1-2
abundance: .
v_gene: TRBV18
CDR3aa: CASSLPGQGDYGYTF
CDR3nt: TGTGCCAGCTCCCTACCGGGACAGGGCGACTATGGCTACACCTTC

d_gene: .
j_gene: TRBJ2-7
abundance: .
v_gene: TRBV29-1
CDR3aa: CSVVGGRDYYEQYF
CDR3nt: TGCAGCGTTGTCGGGGGCAGGGACTACTACGAGCAGTACTTC